The clone carrying this TCR beta chain was counted only a few times. Its antigen is unknown. The source of the sample is a study of glioma-infiltrating T cells. Study-wide results and caveats: Non-neoplastic patients had below-expected tissue-blood divergence, while all gliomas exceeded expectation.

Germline CDR1 is LGHNT and CDR2 is FRNRAP. The CDR3 runs to 15 residues. The V end was cut by 3 bases, the J end by 7 bases, with 16 bases between. Using RNA template, CDR3s of TCR alpha and beta were amplified with iRepertoire arm-PCR. One entry per CDR3 protein, called by TCRdb with MiXCR from the multiplex PCR reads. This sample has fewer than 110,000 distinct CDR3 sequences, with around 31% found just once. This receptor was obtained from a human donor with low-grade glioma or glioblastoma, undergoing nonglioma brain surgery, or in good health (not recorded which). Sequencing was done on a sample of glioma tissue, nonneoplastic brain tissue, or PBMCs (not recorded which). The chain employs TRBV12-5 and TRBJ2-1; D is perhaps TRBD2 (6 bases). The DNA of the CDR3 is TGTGCTAGTGGTTTCCAAGGGACTGCCCCAAATGAGCAGTTCTTC. Encoded protein: CASGFQGTAPNEQFF. Full variable domain (missing parts from reference TRBV12-5 and TRBJ2-1): DARVTQTPRHKVTEMGQEVTMRCQPILGHNTVFWYRQTMMQGLELLAYFRNRAPLDDSGMPKDRFSAEMPDATLATLKIQPSEPRDSAVYFCASGFQGTAPNEQFFGPGTRLTVL.